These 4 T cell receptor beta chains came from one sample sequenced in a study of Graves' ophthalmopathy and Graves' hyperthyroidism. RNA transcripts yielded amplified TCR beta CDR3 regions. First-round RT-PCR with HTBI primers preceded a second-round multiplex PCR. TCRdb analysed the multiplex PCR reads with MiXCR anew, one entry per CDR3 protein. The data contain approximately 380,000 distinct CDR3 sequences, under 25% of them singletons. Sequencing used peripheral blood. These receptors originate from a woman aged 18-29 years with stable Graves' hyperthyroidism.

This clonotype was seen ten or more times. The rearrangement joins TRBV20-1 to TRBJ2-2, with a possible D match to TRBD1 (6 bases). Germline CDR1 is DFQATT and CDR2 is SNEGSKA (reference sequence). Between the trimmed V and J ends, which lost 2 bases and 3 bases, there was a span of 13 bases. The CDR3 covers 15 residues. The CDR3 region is CSARKRGTYTGELFF. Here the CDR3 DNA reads TGCAGTGCTAGAAAGAGGGGGACGTACACCGGGGAGCTGTTTTTT.

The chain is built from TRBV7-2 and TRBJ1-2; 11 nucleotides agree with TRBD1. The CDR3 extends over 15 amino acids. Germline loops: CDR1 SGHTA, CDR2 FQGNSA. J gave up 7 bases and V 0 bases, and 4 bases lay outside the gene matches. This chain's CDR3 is CASSLARDRGSGYTF. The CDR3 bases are TGTGCCAGCAGCTTAGCCCGGGACAGGGGGAGTGGCTACACCTTC.

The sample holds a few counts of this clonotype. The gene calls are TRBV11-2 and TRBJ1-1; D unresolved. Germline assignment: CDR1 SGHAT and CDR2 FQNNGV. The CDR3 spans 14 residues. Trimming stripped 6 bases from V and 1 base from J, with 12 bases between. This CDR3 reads CASRPTAENTEAFF. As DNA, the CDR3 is TGTGCCAGCAGGCCTACGGCGGAGAACACTGAAGCTTTCTTT.

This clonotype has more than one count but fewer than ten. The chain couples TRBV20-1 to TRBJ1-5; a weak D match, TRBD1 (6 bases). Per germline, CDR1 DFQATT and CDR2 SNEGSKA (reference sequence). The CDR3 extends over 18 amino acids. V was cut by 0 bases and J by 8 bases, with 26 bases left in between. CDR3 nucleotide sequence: TGCAGTGCTAGAGATCGACTGGGGGCTTCCGGGGCCCGGGAGCCCCAGCATTTT. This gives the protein CSARDRLGASGAREPQHF.